This T cell receptor beta chain derives from a study of tumor-infiltrating lymphocytes in primary liver carcinoma. CDR3 size: 17 residues. Germline V gene data show CDR1 as SGHVS and CDR2 as FQNEAQ. V shed 2 bases, J shed 5 bases, and the junction held 8 bases outside the gene matches. Study findings and constraints: The difference in top-250-clone fraction between tumors and blood was significant, favoring tumors (p = 0.039). For tumor-adjacent and tumor-blood pairs, overlap was less than that seen for tumor region pairs.

In the case of this clonotype: Its antigen is currently unknown.

Starting from about 0.5 ug of total RNA, TCR beta cDNA was produced with a primer in the constant region. Amplification in three nested multiplex PCR rounds with slightly modified ARM-PCR gave rise to TCR beta libraries. TRBV1-TRBV30 forward primers and a C-beta reverse primer were used in the first two PCR rounds, which each ran for 9 to 10 cycles. MiXCR was run by TCRdb on the multiplex PCR reads, yielding one entry per CDR3 protein. Of approximately 330,000 distinct CDR3 sequences listed, about 61% are singletons. Germline DNA was also extracted, while the blood RNA originated from unsorted whole blood.

This clonotype originated in a man in his forties or fifties with primary liver carcinoma and hepatitis B virus infection. V usage is TRBV7-8 and J usage is TRBJ2-1, with 11 bases lining up with TRBD2. The sequenced material came from peripheral blood. CDR3 in amino acids: CASSLPISGRDNNEQFF. Here the CDR3 DNA reads TGTGCCAGCAGCTTACCGATTAGCGGGAGGGACAACAATGAGCAGTTCTTC.